These 17 T cell receptor beta chains share one sample of origin, sequenced in a study of breast tumors, draining lymph nodes, adjacent tissues. Samples came from axillary lymph nodes draining the breast cancer. TCRdb ran MiXCR on the multiplex PCR reads and lists one entry per CDR3 protein. The sample holds 85,000 to 130,000 distinct CDR3 sequences, about 31% seen once. The sample comprised axillary lymph node tissue. Receptors were obtained from a female donor with breast cancer. Some clones in this sample may be carry-over from other donors' samples.

This clonotype was observed at least ten times. The J gene is TRBJ1-2, the V gene TRBV4-3; no firm D call. The CDR3 consists of 15 residues. V was cut by 0 bases and J by 1 base, with 9 bases left in between. Per germline, CDR1 LGHNA and CDR2 YSLEER. CDR3: CASSQEGSSNYGYTF. CDR3 DNA: TGCGCCAGCAGCCAAGAAGGATCCAGTAACTATGGCTACACCTTC.

This chain connects TRBV2 to TRBJ2-2, with 10 bases that match TRBD2. The J segment lost 6 bases and the V segment lost 6 bases, leaving 10 bases of the junction unmatched. The CDR3 has 16 residues. CDR1 SNHLY and CDR2 FYNNEI come from the germline V gene. CDR3 nucleotides: TGTGCCAGCAGCTTATGGCTAGCGGGAGTGTCCGGGGAGCTGTTTTTT. As protein: CASSLWLAGVSGELFF.

This clonotype was observed at least ten times. The CDR3 protein is CASSVNSNTIYF. The CDR3, as DNA: TGTGCCAGCAGCGTTAACAGCAACACCATATATTTT. The chain recombines TRBV11-2 with TRBJ1-3, with D hard to call. Trimming removed 5 bases at V and 7 bases at J, with 9 bases between. CDR3 size: 12 residues. The germline CDR1 and CDR2 sequences are SGHAT and FQNNGV.

The chain recombines TRBV25-1 with TRBJ2-5; TRBD2 is a possible D gene (6 bases). The CDR3 extends over 15 amino acids. Germline loops: CDR1 MGHDK, CDR2 SYGVNS. V lost 6 bases, J lost 6 bases, and 20 bases lay in between. CDR3 protein: CASSQRKEGMKTQYF. Here the CDR3 DNA reads TGTGCCAGCAGCCAAAGGAAGGAGGGGATGAAGACCCAGTACTTC.

In its sample, this clonotype was seen many times. The rearrangement links TRBV4-1 to TRBJ2-7; 8 bases agree with TRBD1. Unmatched junction bases numbered 17, after V lost 2 bases and J lost 5 bases. The CDR3 is made up of 18 amino acids. Germline V gene lookup returns CDR1 MGHRA and CDR2 YSYEKL. The CDR3: CASSQLPGQAWGVDEQYF. The CDR3 DNA sequence: TGCGCCAGCAGCCAACTACCGGGACAGGCTTGGGGGGTCGACGAGCAGTACTTC.

A word on this clonotype: A read error is likely, as this CDR3 ends without the conserved phenylalanine or tryptophan. CDR3 coding DNA: TGTGCCAGTAGGGAAGGGAACAGGGCGGACGATTCACCCCTCCACTCT. It is translated as CASREGNRADDSPLHS. The chain has TRBV19 and TRBJ1-6; a weak D match, TRBD1 (6 bases). Per the germline V gene, CDR1 is LNHDA and CDR2 is SQIVND (reference sequence). V was pared by 6 bases and J by 8 bases, with 20 bases between. The CDR3 has 16 residues.

The V gene is TRBV12-5, the J gene TRBJ2-4; 10 positions agree with TRBD1. The CDR3 is made up of 18 amino acids. In germline, CDR1 is LGHNT, CDR2 FRNRAP. Trimming at V came to 1 base and at J to 0 bases, leaving 6 bases not matched to a gene. CDR3 nucleotide sequence: TGTGCTAGTGGTTTGGGGAAGACAGGGGGCAGAGCCAAAAACATTCAGTACTTC. The encoded protein is CASGLGKTGGRAKNIQYF.

This clonotype was observed at least ten times. The chain employs TRBV20-1 and TRBJ2-5; 8 bases line up with TRBD2. CDR3 length: 12 amino acids. CDR1 DFQATT and CDR2 SNEGSKA come from the germline V gene (reference sequence). Germline trimming cut 7 bases from V and 4 bases from J; bases unmatched to any gene: 5. CDR3: CSVTGGRETQYF. CDR3 in DNA: TGCAGTGTGACGGGAGGGAGAGAGACCCAGTACTTC.

At least ten counts were recorded for this clonotype. The chain joins TRBV6-6 to TRBJ2-7; 7 positions match TRBD1. The CDR3 length is 14 residues. Germline V gene lookup returns CDR1 MNHNY and CDR2 SVGAGI (reference sequence). Losses at the gene ends were 5 bases for V and 7 bases for J; bases not matched to a gene: 11. This chain's CDR3 is CASSTTGAGLEQYF. Here the CDR3 DNA reads TGTGCCAGCAGTACCACAGGGGCGGGCCTGGAGCAGTACTTC.

In this sample, this clonotype turned up many times. The V and J genes are TRBV5-1 and TRBJ2-1; D is tentatively TRBD1 or TRBD2 (5 bases each). The CDR3 contains 16 residues. The germline V and J ends were trimmed by 0 bases and 5 bases, with 15 bases remaining between them. Germline loops: CDR1 SGHRS, CDR2 YFSETQ. CDR3 sequence (DNA): TGCGCCAGCAGCTTGGGCACTACGGGACCAAACAATGAGCAGTTCTTC. Translation gives CASSLGTTGPNNEQFF.

This clonotype has a count of ten or more. The CDR3 here is CASSPGTITAEQYF. DNA of the CDR3: TGTGCCAGCAGTCCCGGGACTATCACAGCCGAGCAGTACTTC. The chain couples TRBV6-6 to TRBJ2-7, with 7 positions matching TRBD2. This CDR3 is 14 amino acids long. V lost 5 bases, J lost 6 bases, and 10 bases stayed unmatched. Looked up from germline, CDR1 is MNHNY and CDR2 is SVGAGI (reference sequence).

The chain combines TRBV25-1 with TRBJ2-5, with 7 nucleotides matching TRBD2. V shed 4 bases and J 6 bases; nucleotides not matched to a gene: 11. The CDR3 runs to 15 residues. The germline gives CDR1 MGHDK, CDR2 SYGVNS. CDR3 bases: TGTGCCAGCAGTGCTAGACTAGGGAGGGCAAAGACCCAGTACTTC. Its translation: CASSARLGRAKTQYF.

This clonotype was seen ten or more times. This chain links TRBV20-1 with TRBJ2-5; 7 bases are shared with TRBD2. Germline loops: CDR1 DFQATT, CDR2 SNEGSKA (reference sequence). The CDR3 contains 13 residues. Trimming took 3 bases from V and 5 from J; bases not matched to a gene: 6. CDR3 bases: TGCAGTGCTAGTAAGGGGCGGGAGGAGACCCAGTACTTC. Amino acid sequence: CSASKGREETQYF.

This clonotype was counted many times. This sequence joins TRBV4-3 and TRBJ2-2; 7 bases match TRBD1. V was clipped by 4 bases and J by 2 bases; unmatched bases: 7. Germline CDR1 and CDR2: LGHNA and YSLEER. The CDR3 spans 16 residues. The CDR3 sequence: CASSPQGGRNTGELFF. In nucleotides, the CDR3 is TGCGCCAGCAGCCCTCAAGGGGGCCGAAACACCGGGGAGCTGTTTTTT.

Details on this clonotype: The missing conserved phenylalanine or tryptophan at the end of this CDR3 makes a read error likely. V usage is TRBV5-4 and J usage is TRBJ1-2; D perhaps matches TRBD1 (5 bases). The CDR3 covers 15 residues. The V end lost 0 bases, the J end lost 7 bases, and 16 bases lay between the germline ends. CDR1 is SGHNT, CDR2 YYREEE, per germline (reference sequence). The CDR3: CASSLEAGHRLGYTL. Here the CDR3 DNA reads TGTGCCAGCAGCTTGGAGGCAGGGCATAGACTTGGCTACACCCTC.

This clonotype was found once. The CDR3 carries no conserved terminal phenylalanine or tryptophan, so it likely arises from a read error. It is unclear where the CDR3 begins or ends on the DNA, so no DNA is shown, and the CDR3 is as TCRdb lists it. The chain couples TRBV5-4 to TRBJ1-2; the table's D call TRBD1 went unverified against the DNA. The CDR3 is 13 amino acids long, termini counted. In germline, CDR1 is SGHNT, CDR2 YYREEE (reference sequence). The CDR3: CASSHGDRHGYTY.

At least ten counts were recorded for this clonotype. The CDR3 reads CASSRKNSGANVLTF. The CDR3 DNA is TGTGCCAGCAGTCGGAAAAACTCTGGGGCCAACGTCCTGACTTTC. The rearrangement links TRBV6-5 to TRBJ2-6; no firm D call. The CDR3 loop spans 15 amino acids. The germline V and J ends were trimmed by 5 bases and 0 bases, with 8 bases remaining between them. Looked up from germline, CDR1 is MNHEY and CDR2 is SVGAGI.